This T cell receptor (beta chain) derives from a study of T cells in Graves' hyperthyroidism and ophthalmopathy. Germline assignment: CDR1 LGHDT and CDR2 YNNKEL (reference sequence). V was pared by 5 bases and J by 1 base, with 5 bases of the junction left unmatched. The CDR3 covers 16 residues. Disease lasting under 3 months, a NOSPECS grade of at least 4, and a Clinical Activity Score of at least 3 were features of the ophthalmopathy patients. Clinical symptoms, serum thyroxine and TRAb, thyroid ultrasound and orbital computed tomography together formed the diagnostic basis. Authors of the study amplified TCR beta CDR3 regions from RNA transcripts. An initial round of RT-PCR targeting the TCR CDR3 relied on the HTBI primer set. TCRdb processed the multiplex PCR reads anew with MiXCR; each CDR3 protein has one entry. The sample records hundreds of thousands of distinct CDR3 sequences, around 15% being singletons.

The source material was blood. The receptor was isolated from a woman aged 45 to 65 with Graves' ophthalmopathy. The V call is TRBV3-1, the J call TRBJ2-4; TRBD2 aligns across 10 bases. The CDR3: CASSGGLALAKNIQYF. The CDR3 bases are TGTGCCAGCAGCGGGGGACTAGCGTTGGCCAAAAACATTCAGTACTTC. Full variable domain (missing parts from reference TRBV3-1 and TRBJ2-4): DTAVSQTPKYLVTQMGNDKSIKCEQNLGHDTMYWYKQDSKKFLKIMFSYNNKELIINETVPNRFSPKSPDKAHLNLHINSLELGDSAVYFCASSGGLALAKNIQYFGAGTRLSVL.